This record covers a single T cell receptor beta chain. Per the authors' pipeline: For nucleated cells, counts were estimated from reference gene primer amplification. The method was immunoSEQ multiplex PCR; TCRdb's version includes in-frame clones alone and lacks a portion of them. D and trimming were read from the DNA, whereas the V and J calls and clone size are those reported in that table. Found here are hundreds of thousands of clones, 65% to 85% of them singletons; the top ten hold approximately 8.7%. This entry is derived from a study of blood T cell repertoires in COVID-19. Overall study context: The samples span acute and convalescent COVID-19 from the United States, Italy and Spain. Nucleic acid was either cDNA or gDNA, and it came from T cells, B-cell-depleted T cells, or PBMCs.

Trimming removed 4 bases from V and 2 bases from J, with 13 bases in between. Germline values: CDR1 SNHLY, CDR2 FYNNEI. This CDR3 comprises 15 residues. Material: peripheral blood. The rearrangement links TRBV2 to TRBJ2-3, with D perhaps TRBD2 (5 bases). The sequence came from a woman older than 75 with acute or convalescent COVID-19. The CDR3 protein is CASSVGRGVTDTQYF. In DNA form, the CDR3 reads TGTGCCAGCAGTGTAGGACGGGGAGTCACAGATACGCAGTATTTT.